A single sample is the source of the 18 T cell receptor beta chains below, sequenced in a study of beta chain features in type 1 diabetes. Sequenced material consisted of expressed TCRB transcripts (all of the isolated RNA was reverse transcribed). Generated by immunoSEQ multiplex PCR, the TCRdb table keeps only in-frame clones and is missing some. The sample comprises 300,000 to 400,000 clones, 9.5% to 11% of which are singletons, and about 0.015% rests with the top ten. Material for sequencing was naive CD4+ T cells from blood. The receptor set was obtained from a woman aged 25 to 39 in good health.

This clone has a handful of counts. The sample contains more than one DNA sequence encoding this CDR3. This chain uses TRBV4-3 with TRBJ2-7; 9 bases are shared with TRBD2. The germline V gene has CDR1 LGHNA and CDR2 YSLEER. V shed 1 base and J 3 bases; nucleotides not matched to a gene: 4. The CDR3 has 15 amino acids. CDR3 amino acids: CASSQGLAGSYEQYF. CDR3 DNA sequence: TGCGCCAGCAGCCAAGGCCTAGCGGGGAGCTACGAGCAGTACTTC.

This clone was detected a few times. V and J are TRBV19 and TRBJ2-4, with D uncertain. Germline CDR1 reads LNHDA; CDR2 reads SQIVND (reference sequence). The CDR3 contains 14 residues. V was pared by 3 bases and J by 7 bases, with 13 bases between. The CDR3 bases are TGTGCCAGTAGTATTCTTCCTAGTCTGAACATTCAGTACTTC. Amino acid sequence: CASSILPSLNIQYF.

V gene TRBV30 combines with J gene TRBJ2-7, with 13 bases lining up with TRBD2. This CDR3 is 15 amino acids long. Germline trimming cut 4 bases from V and 6 bases from J; bases unmatched to any gene: 9. Per germline, CDR1 GTSNPN and CDR2 SVGIG (reference sequence). The CDR3 DNA follows: TGTGCCTGGACCTCCTTAGGACTAGCGGGAGCCGAGCAGTACTTC. It translates to CAWTSLGLAGAEQYF. Variable domain in full (rest from reference TRBV30 and TRBJ2-7): SQTIHQWPATLVQPVGSPLSLECTVEGTSNPNLYWYRQAAGRGLQLLFYSVGIGQISSEVPQNLSASRPQDRQFILSSKKLLLSDSGFYLCAWTSLGLAGAEQYFGPGTRLTVT.

Many counts were recorded for this clone. The chain recombines TRBV4-3 with TRBJ2-4; maybe TRBD2 (6 bases). The germline CDR1 and CDR2 sequences are LGHNA and YSLEER. The CDR3 length is 16 residues. Between the trimmed V and J ends, which lost 0 bases and 2 bases, there was a span of 11 bases. The CDR3 sequence: CASSQEFGGTKNIQYF. The CDR3 DNA follows: TGCGCCAGCAGCCAAGAATTTGGGGGGACCAAAAACATTCAGTACTTC.

This clone was detected a few times. V is TRBV29-1 and J is TRBJ1-1; no clear D gene. Per germline, CDR1 SQVTM and CDR2 ANQGSEA. V shed 1 base and J shed 4 bases, with 10 bases lying between them. This CDR3 spans 13 amino acids. CDR3 coding DNA: TGCAGCGTTGAAGGTACCGAGGGCACTGAAGCTTTCTTT. It translates to CSVEGTEGTEAFF.

This clone has just a few counts. Compared with germline, one end of the junction differs, possibly owing to a read error. This rearrangement joins TRBV28 to TRBJ2-7, with 14 bases identical to TRBD2. The germline V gene has CDR1 MDHEN and CDR2 SYDVKM. This CDR3 is 14 amino acids long. The CDR3 spells CASSPPGLAGARDF. CDR3 sequence (DNA): TGTGCCAGCAGTCCTCCGGGACTAGCGGGAGCAAGAGACTTC. Supplemented by reference TRBV28 and TRBJ2-7, the full variable domain reads DVKVTQSSRYLVKRTGEKVFLECVQDMDHENMFWYRQDPGLGLRLIYFSYDVKMKEKGDIPEGYSVSREKKERFSLILESASTNQTSMYLCASSPPGLAGARDFGPGTRLTVT.

This clone has only a few counts. The rearrangement joins TRBV7-2 to TRBJ2-3, with D maybe TRBD2 (6 bases). The ends were cut back, 5 bases at V and 11 bases at J, with 14 bases in the middle. CDR1 and CDR2 (germline): SGHTA, FQGNSA. CDR3 length: 12 residues. The CDR3 DNA follows: TGTGCCAGCAGCCCGCGGGGTCGTGGGCAGTATTTT. Encoded protein: CASSPRGRGQYF. Based on the CDR3 plus reference TRBV7-2 and TRBJ2-3, the full variable domain is GAGVSQSPSNKVTEKGKDVELRCDPISGHTALYWYRQSLGQGLEFLIYFQGNSAPDKSGLPSDRFSAERTGGSVSTLTIQRTQQEDSAVYLCASSPRGRGQYFGPGTRLTVL.

This clone has only a few counts. The chain links TRBV29-1 to TRBJ2-3, with a weak D call TRBD2 (7 bases). V was cut by 4 bases and J by 5 bases, with 13 bases left in between. There are 13 residues in the CDR3. The germline CDR1 and CDR2 sequences are SQVTM and ANQGSEA. The DNA for the CDR3 is TGCAGCGTTGGGGGGGGCAGGGAAGATACGCAGTATTTT. It translates to CSVGGGREDTQYF.

CDR3 DNA sequence: TGTGCCAGTAGTACCACCTCGGGACTCAGGGATCAGCCCCAGCATTTT. Translating it yields CASSTTSGLRDQPQHF. The V gene is TRBV19, the J gene TRBJ1-5, with D maybe TRBD1 (5 bases). The CDR3 totals 16 residues. Germline loops: CDR1 LNHDA, CDR2 SQIVND (reference sequence). With 4 bases removed from V and 5 bases from J, the gap between germline ends came to 18 bases.

This clone has only a few counts. The rearrangement links TRBV19 to TRBJ1-4; TRBD1 might be the D (6 bases). The ends were cut back, 6 bases at V and 2 bases at J, with 16 bases in the middle. The CDR3 has 16 residues. Germline CDR1 reads LNHDA; CDR2 reads SQIVND (reference sequence). The CDR3, as DNA: TGTGCCAGTAGCAGGAAGTTCGACAGGACTAATGAAAAACTGTTTTTT. Its translation: CASSRKFDRTNEKLFF.

The genes are TRBV15 and TRBJ2-7; a possible D gene is TRBD1 (6 bases). Between the trimmed V and J ends, which lost 2 bases and 7 bases, there was a span of 6 bases. The germline V gene encodes CDR1 LNHNV and CDR2 YYDKDF (reference sequence). The CDR3 extends over 11 amino acids. In DNA form, the CDR3 reads TGTGCCACCAGCAGACAGGGGGAGCAGTACTTC. Protein: CATSRQGEQYF.

The chain combines TRBV18 with TRBJ1-1; 7 nucleotides match TRBD1. The CDR3 consists of 15 residues. The V gene end was trimmed by 0 bases and the J gene end by 4 bases; junction bases not matched to a gene: 5. Germline CDR1 and CDR2: KGHSH and LQKENI. Written as DNA, the CDR3 is TGTGCCAGCTCACCACCGGGACAGTGGCCCACTGAAGCTTTCTTT. Amino acids: CASSPPGQWPTEAFF.

This clone was detected a few times. The chain has TRBV5-6 and TRBJ2-3; 10 nucleotides agree with TRBD2. The V and J ends lost 4 bases and 1 base, in that order; junction bases with no gene match: 3. This CDR3 is 15 amino acids long. The germline V gene encodes CDR1 SGHDT and CDR2 YYEEEE. The CDR3 protein is CASSRGLAGTDTQYF. CDR3 DNA: TGTGCCAGCAGCAGAGGACTAGCGGGCACAGATACGCAGTATTTT.

The chain combines TRBV11-2 with TRBJ2-1; D is possibly TRBD2 (6 bases). The CDR3 covers 18 residues. Trimming shortened V by 4 bases and J by 0 bases, and 19 bases separated the two germline ends. In germline, CDR1 is SGHAT, CDR2 FQNNGV. The CDR3 nucleotides read TGTGCCAGCAGCTCCCTGGGCGGGGAAAGAAGCTCCTACAATGAGCAGTTCTTC. Its protein product is CASSSLGGERSSYNEQFF.

This clone turned up a few times. The rearrangement joins TRBV4-3 to TRBJ2-1; 13 nucleotides line up with TRBD2. This CDR3 is 19 amino acids long. The germline CDR1 and CDR2 sequences are LGHNA and YSLEER. V gave up 0 bases and J gave up 6 bases; unmatched junction bases: 11. CDR3 sequence: CASSQDPPGLAGPINEQFF. The CDR3 DNA follows: TGCGCCAGCAGCCAAGATCCCCCGGGACTAGCGGGGCCCATCAATGAGCAGTTCTTC.

This clone has only a few counts. The chain recombines TRBV28 with TRBJ1-5; D might be TRBD1 (5 bases). This CDR3 has 14 residues. V dropped 2 bases and J dropped 7 bases, with 12 bases sitting between them. Germline values: CDR1 MDHEN, CDR2 SYDVKM. CDR3 in amino acids: CASSLISGGQPQHF. In DNA, the CDR3 is TGTGCCAGCAGTTTAATATCGGGGGGACAGCCCCAGCATTTT.

The chain employs TRBV27 and TRBJ2-3, with 7 bases matching TRBD2. The CDR3 is made up of 14 amino acids. The V gene end was trimmed by 2 bases and the J gene end by 4 bases; junction bases not matched to a gene: 3. CDR1 MNHEY and CDR2 SMNVEV come from the germline V gene (reference sequence). The CDR3 sequence is CASSLSGTADTQYF. In nucleotides, the CDR3 is TGTGCCAGCAGTTTAAGCGGGACTGCAGATACGCAGTATTTT.

This clone was seen only a few times. V is TRBV2 and J is TRBJ2-7; possible D gene TRBD1, 6 bases. The germline V gene has CDR1 SNHLY and CDR2 FYNNEI. This CDR3 is built from 14 residues. Trimming took 7 bases from V and 0 from J, leaving 13 bases between them. The CDR3 reads CASNRETGSYEQYF. The CDR3, as DNA: TGTGCCAGCAACAGGGAGACGGGCTCCTACGAGCAGTACTTC.